A single sample gave rise to the 8 T cell receptor beta chains below, sequenced in a study of long-term antiretroviral therapy in people with HIV. Assay version v3.0 of immunoSEQ was used, and it was run at survey level. Generated by immunoSEQ multiplex PCR, the TCRdb table keeps only in-frame clones and is missing some. The sample yields over 9,500 clones, roughly three quarters seen once. The sequencing used unsorted PBMCs, collected 1.8 years before starting antiretroviral therapy. The origin of the receptors is a man aged 35-49 years with HIV.

The chain combines TRBV18 with TRBJ2-1; 9 bases match TRBD2. This CDR3 comprises 15 residues. J gave up 5 bases and V 8 bases, and 10 bases lay outside the gene matches. Germline assignment: CDR1 KGHSH and CDR2 LQKENI. The CDR3 region is CASTSPSGDNNEQFF. The CDR3 nucleotides read TGTGCCAGCACGTCCCCTAGCGGGGATAACAATGAGCAGTTCTTC.

The chain is built from TRBV18 and TRBJ1-4; D unclear. The CDR3 covers 16 residues. V lost 3 bases, J lost 0 bases, and 11 bases lay in between. Per germline, CDR1 KGHSH and CDR2 LQKENI. The CDR3 DNA reads TGTGCCAGCTCACCCCGGATGGGAGCAACTAATGAAAAACTGTTTTTT. Translated, it gives CASSPRMGATNEKLFF.

This clone was detected a few times. The chain combines TRBV5-6 with TRBJ2-3, with TRBD1 identical over 8 bases. Germline CDR1 and CDR2: SGHDT and YYEEEE. The CDR3 consists of 14 residues. The ends lost 4 bases at V and 5 bases at J; junction bases unmatched: 6. This CDR3 is CASSVDRDGDTQYF. DNA for the CDR3: TGTGCCAGCAGCGTGGACAGGGACGGAGATACGCAGTATTTT.

The V gene is TRBV5-1, the J gene TRBJ1-2, with TRBD1 matching 9 bases. Trimming removed 3 bases from V and 6 bases from J; junction bases left unmatched: 3. The CDR3 contains 13 residues. The germline V gene has CDR1 SGHRS and CDR2 YFSETQ. DNA of the CDR3: TGCGCCAGCAGCTCGGACAGGGGCCATGGCTACACCTTC. This sequence encodes CASSSDRGHGYTF.

The chain uses TRBV30 and TRBJ1-2; TRBD1 matches 7 bases. The CDR3 contains 12 residues. V was clipped by 2 bases and J by 7 bases; unmatched bases: 4. Per germline, CDR1 GTSNPN and CDR2 SVGIG (reference sequence). The CDR3 region is CAWSPGGGGYTF. In DNA form, the CDR3 reads TGTGCCTGGAGTCCAGGGGGAGGTGGCTACACCTTC.

The rearrangement joins TRBV7-8 to TRBJ2-2; 7 positions agree with TRBD1. The J segment lost 0 bases and the V segment lost 5 bases, leaving 6 bases of the junction unmatched. CDR3 length: 16 amino acids. Germline V gene lookup returns CDR1 SGHVS and CDR2 FQNEAQ. This CDR3 reads CASSTRQGANTGELFF. The CDR3 nucleotides read TGTGCCAGCAGCACTAGACAGGGAGCGAACACCGGGGAGCTGTTTTTT.

The CDR3 protein is CAWSRGRTVSYGYTF. CDR3 nucleotides: TGTGCCTGGAGTCGAGGGCGGACCGTCAGCTATGGCTACACCTTC. The genes are TRBV30 and TRBJ1-2; the D is unclear. This CDR3 spans 15 amino acids. The V gene's germline CDR1 is GTSNPN and CDR2 SVGIG (reference sequence). V gave up 2 bases and J gave up 4 bases, with 17 bases separating them.

This clone was picked up a small number of times. The chain couples TRBV5-1 to TRBJ1-2; 7 bases map to TRBD1. CDR3 length: 14 residues. Germline CDR1 reads SGHRS; CDR2 reads YFSETQ. The trim removed 6 bases at V and 4 bases at J, leaving 9 bases unmatched. The CDR3 sequence is CASTRDSLAYGYTF. The CDR3 DNA reads as TGCGCCAGCACCCGGGACAGTCTCGCCTATGGCTACACCTTC.